This TCR beta chain was sequenced for a study of OX40 agonist ivuxolimab in advanced cancers. In the study overall: Those enrolled were 82.7% male, with a mean age of around 57 years and ages from roughly 23 to 79. Three patients, one with hepatocellular carcinoma and two with cutaneous melanoma, achieved partial responses.

As concerns this clone: Its antigen is as yet unknown.

V lost 0 bases and J lost 6, with 4 bases in between. The germline V gene has CDR1 SGHNT and CDR2 YYREEE (reference sequence). This CDR3 is built from 12 residues. Study-level results: Doses of 0.1 to 3.0 mg/kg were accompanied by clonal expansion of CD4+ and CD8+ blood T cells by week 6. Expanded peripheral T cell antigen specificity was not determined.

The table came from immunoSEQ multiplex PCR; TCRdb's copy has only in-frame clones and leaves some out. Among approximately 39,000 clones listed, 89% were seen once. The J gene is TRBJ2-1, the V gene TRBV5-4; the D is unclear. The sample consisted of CD4+ or CD8+ T cells sorted from blood, taken in a trial of the OX40 agonist ivuxolimab. The sequence was obtained from an adult with an advanced solid tumor such as melanoma, head and neck, liver or kidney cancer. The CDR3 DNA follows: TGTGCCAGCAGCTTGGCTCTCAATGAGCAGTTCTTC. Translating gives CASSLALNEQFF.